This T cell receptor beta chain was identified during a study of shared clonotypes between healthy human individuals. Study-level background: Each donor's CD4 naive and CD4 memory cells filled three plates apiece, CD8 naive two, and CD8 memory one. Study-wide points: What rarefaction showed was incomplete sorted-subset sequencing despite large depth.

With regard to this clone: Its antigen remains unknown. Other DNA sequences in the sample encode the same CDR3.

Germline V gene data show CDR1 as LNHNV and CDR2 as YYDKDF (reference sequence). This CDR3 contains 13 residues. The V gene lost 5 bases and the J gene lost 4 bases, with 12 bases spanning the gap. TCRdb's table, derived via immunoSEQ multiplex PCR, lists solely in-frame clones and lacks some. The repertoire consists of approximately 710,000 clones, with roughly 91% occurring once and the leading ten covering 34%. Sequencing was carried out using memory CD8+ T cells from PBMCs. The subset was: CD45RO+ cells pooled with CCR7-negative TemRA cells. The TCR originated in a young man in good health. Some clones in this sample may be carry-over from other donors' samples. The rearrangement uses TRBV15 and TRBJ2-7, with D perhaps matching TRBD1 (6 bases). The CDR3 protein is CATSRVTGYEQYF. In DNA, the CDR3 is TGTGCCACCAGCCGAGTTACAGGGTACGAGCAGTACTTC.